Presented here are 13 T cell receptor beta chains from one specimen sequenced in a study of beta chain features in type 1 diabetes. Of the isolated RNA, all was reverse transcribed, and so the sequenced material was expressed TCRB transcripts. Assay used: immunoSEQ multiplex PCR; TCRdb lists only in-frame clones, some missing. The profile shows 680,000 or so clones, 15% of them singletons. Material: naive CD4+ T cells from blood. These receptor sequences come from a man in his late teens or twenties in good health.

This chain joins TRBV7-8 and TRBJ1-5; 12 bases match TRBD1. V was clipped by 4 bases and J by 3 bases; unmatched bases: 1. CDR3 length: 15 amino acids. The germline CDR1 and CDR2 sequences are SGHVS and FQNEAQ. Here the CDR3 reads CASSWDRGLNQPQHF. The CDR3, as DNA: TGTGCCAGCAGCTGGGACAGGGGGCTCAATCAGCCCCAGCATTTT.

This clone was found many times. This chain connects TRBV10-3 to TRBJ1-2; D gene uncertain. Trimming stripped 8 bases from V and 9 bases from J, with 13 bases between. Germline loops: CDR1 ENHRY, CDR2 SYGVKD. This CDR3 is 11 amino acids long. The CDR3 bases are TGTGCCATCGGCACAGCTCTTAGCTACACCTTC. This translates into CAIGTALSYTF.

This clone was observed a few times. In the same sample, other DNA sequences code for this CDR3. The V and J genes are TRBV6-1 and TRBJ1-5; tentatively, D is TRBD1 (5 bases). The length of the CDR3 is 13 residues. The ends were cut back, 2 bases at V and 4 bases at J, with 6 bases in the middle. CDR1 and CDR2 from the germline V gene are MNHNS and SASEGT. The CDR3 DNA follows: TGTGCCAGCAGTGAACGGGGGAATCAGCCCCAGCATTTT. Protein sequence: CASSERGNQPQHF.

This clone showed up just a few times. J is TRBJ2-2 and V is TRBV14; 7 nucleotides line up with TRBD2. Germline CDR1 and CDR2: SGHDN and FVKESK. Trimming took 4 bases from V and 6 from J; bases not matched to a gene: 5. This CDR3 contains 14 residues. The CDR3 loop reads CASSLSGVPGELFF. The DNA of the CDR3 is TGTGCCAGCAGCCTGAGCGGGGTTCCCGGGGAGCTGTTTTTT.

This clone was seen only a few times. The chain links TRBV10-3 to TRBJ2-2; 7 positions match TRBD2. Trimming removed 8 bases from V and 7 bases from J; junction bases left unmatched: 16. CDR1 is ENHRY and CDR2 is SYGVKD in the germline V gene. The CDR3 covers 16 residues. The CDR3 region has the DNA TGTGCCATCCTAACGGCGGGGGAAGTAGCAGGCGGGGAGCTGTTTTTT. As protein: CAILTAGEVAGGELFF.

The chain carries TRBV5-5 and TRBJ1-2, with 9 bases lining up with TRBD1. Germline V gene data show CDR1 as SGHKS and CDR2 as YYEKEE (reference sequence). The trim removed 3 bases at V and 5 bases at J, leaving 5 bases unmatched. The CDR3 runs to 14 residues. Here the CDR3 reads CASSYRDREYGYTF. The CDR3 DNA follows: TGTGCCAGCAGCTACCGGGACAGGGAGTATGGCTACACCTTC.

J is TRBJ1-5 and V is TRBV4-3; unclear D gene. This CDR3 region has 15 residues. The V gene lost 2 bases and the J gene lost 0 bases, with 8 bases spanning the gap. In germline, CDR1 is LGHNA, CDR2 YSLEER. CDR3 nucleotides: TGCGCCAGCAGCCAAATTGCGGGTAGCAATCAGCCCCAGCATTTT. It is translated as CASSQIAGSNQPQHF.

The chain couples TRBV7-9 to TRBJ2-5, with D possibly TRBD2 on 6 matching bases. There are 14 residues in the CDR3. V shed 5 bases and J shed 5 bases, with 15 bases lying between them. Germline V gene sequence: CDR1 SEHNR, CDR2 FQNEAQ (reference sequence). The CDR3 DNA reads TGTGCCAGCAGCCCCCGGGGAGGCCGGGAGACCCAGTACTTC. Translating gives CASSPRGGRETQYF.

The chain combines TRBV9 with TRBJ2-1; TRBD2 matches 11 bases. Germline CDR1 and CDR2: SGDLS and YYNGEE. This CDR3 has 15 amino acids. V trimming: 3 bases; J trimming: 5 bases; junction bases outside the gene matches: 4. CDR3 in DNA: TGTGCCAGCAGCGGTAGCGGGAGGGCACACAATGAGCAGTTCTTC. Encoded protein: CASSGSGRAHNEQFF.

The CDR3 bases are TGTGCCAGCAGCCCCGGGACAAATCAAGAGACCCAGTACTTC. Translation: CASSPGTNQETQYF. The chain is built from TRBV7-9 and TRBJ2-5, with D maybe TRBD1 (6 bases). The germline V and J ends were trimmed by 5 bases and 2 bases, with 12 bases remaining between them. The CDR3 contains 14 residues. Germline loops: CDR1 SEHNR, CDR2 FQNEAQ (reference sequence).

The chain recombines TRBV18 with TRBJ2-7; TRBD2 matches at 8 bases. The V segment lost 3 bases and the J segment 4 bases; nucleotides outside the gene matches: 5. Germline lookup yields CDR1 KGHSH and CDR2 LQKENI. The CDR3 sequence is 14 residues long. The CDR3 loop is CASSPFSGTYEQYF. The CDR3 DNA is TGTGCCAGCTCACCTTTTAGCGGGACATACGAGCAGTACTTC.

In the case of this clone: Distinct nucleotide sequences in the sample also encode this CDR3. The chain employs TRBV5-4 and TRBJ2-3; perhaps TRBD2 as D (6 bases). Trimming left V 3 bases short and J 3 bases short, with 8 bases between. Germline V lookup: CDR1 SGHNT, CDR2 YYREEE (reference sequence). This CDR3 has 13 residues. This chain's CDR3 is CASSSTSTDTQYF. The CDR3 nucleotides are TGTGCCAGCAGCTCGACTAGTACAGATACGCAGTATTTT. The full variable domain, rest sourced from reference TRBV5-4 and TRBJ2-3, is ETGVTQSPTHLIKTRGQQVTLRCSSQSGHNTVSWYQQALGQGPQFIFQYYREEENGRGNFPPRFSGLQFPNYSSELNVNALELDDSALYLCASSSTSTDTQYFGPGTRLTVL.

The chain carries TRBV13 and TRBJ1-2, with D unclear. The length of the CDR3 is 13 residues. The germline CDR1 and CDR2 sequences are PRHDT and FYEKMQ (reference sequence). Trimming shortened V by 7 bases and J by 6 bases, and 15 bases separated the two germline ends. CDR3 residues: CASTVRLPNGYTF. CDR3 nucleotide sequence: TGTGCCAGCACCGTCCGCCTACCTAATGGCTACACCTTC.